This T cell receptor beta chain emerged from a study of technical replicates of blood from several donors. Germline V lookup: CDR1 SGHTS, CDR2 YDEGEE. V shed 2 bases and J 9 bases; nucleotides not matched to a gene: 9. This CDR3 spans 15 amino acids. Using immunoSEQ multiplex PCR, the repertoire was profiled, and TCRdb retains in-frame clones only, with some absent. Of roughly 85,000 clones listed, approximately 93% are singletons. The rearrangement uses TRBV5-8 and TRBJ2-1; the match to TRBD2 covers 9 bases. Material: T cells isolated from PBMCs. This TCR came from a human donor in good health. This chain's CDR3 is CASSFSGSEVGEQFF. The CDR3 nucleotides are TGTGCCAGCAGCTTTAGCGGGAGCGAGGTGGGTGAGCAGTTCTTC.